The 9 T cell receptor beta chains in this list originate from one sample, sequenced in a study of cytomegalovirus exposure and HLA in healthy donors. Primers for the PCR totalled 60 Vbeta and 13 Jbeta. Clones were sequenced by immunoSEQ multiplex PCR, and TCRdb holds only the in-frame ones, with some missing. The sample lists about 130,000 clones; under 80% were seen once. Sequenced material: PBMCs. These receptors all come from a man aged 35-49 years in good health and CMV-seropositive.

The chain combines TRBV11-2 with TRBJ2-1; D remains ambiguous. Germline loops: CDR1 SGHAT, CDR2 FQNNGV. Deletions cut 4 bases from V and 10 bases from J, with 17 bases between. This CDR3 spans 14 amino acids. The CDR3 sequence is CASSSPSGAVEQFF. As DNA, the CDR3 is TGTGCCAGCAGCTCGCCTTCAGGCGCTGTAGAGCAGTTCTTC.

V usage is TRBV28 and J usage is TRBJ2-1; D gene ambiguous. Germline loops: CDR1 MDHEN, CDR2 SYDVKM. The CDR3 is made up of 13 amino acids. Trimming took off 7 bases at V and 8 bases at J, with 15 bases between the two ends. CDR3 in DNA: TGTGCCAGCACCGGCGGCCGGCGCGATGAGCAGTTCTTC. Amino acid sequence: CASTGGRRDEQFF. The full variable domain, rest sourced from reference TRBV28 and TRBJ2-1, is DVKVTQSSRYLVKRTGEKVFLECVQDMDHENMFWYRQDPGLGLRLIYFSYDVKMKEKGDIPEGYSVSREKKERFSLILESASTNQTSMYLCASTGGRRDEQFFGPGTRLTVL.

CDR3 sequence: CASSSIAVPNNEQFF. CDR3 sequence (DNA): TGTGCCAGCAGCTCTATAGCGGTGCCAAACAATGAGCAGTTCTTC. The chain carries TRBV7-2 and TRBJ2-1, with D possibly matching TRBD2 (6 bases). From germline, CDR1 is SGHTA and CDR2 FQGNSA. V was cut by 4 bases and J by 5 bases, with 15 bases left in between. This CDR3 contains 15 residues.

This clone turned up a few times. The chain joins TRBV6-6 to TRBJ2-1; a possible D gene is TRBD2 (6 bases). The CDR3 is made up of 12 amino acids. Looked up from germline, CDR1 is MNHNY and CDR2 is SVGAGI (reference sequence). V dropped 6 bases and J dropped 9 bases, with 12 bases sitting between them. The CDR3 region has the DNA TGTGCCAGCAGCGGGGCCGGGGGTGAGCAGTTCTTC. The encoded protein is CASSGAGGEQFF.

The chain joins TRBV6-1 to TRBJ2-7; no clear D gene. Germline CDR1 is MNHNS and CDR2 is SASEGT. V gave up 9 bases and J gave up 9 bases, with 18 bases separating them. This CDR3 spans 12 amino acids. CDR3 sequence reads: CASAPGQRRQYF. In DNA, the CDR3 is TGTGCCAGTGCTCCGGGTCAACGCAGGCAGTACTTC.

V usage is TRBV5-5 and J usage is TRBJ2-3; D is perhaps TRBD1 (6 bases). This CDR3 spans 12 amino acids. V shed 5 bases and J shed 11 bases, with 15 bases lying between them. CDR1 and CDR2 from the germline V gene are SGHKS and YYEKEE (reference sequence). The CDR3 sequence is CASRKAGALQYF. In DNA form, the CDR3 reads TGTGCCAGCAGGAAAGCAGGGGCCCTGCAGTATTTT.

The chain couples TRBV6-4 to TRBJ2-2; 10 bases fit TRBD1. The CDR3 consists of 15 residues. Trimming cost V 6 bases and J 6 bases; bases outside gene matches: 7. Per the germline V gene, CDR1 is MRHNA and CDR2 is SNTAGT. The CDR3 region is CASRERDRGAGELFF. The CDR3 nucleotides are TGTGCCAGCAGAGAACGGGACAGGGGAGCCGGGGAGCTGTTTTTT.

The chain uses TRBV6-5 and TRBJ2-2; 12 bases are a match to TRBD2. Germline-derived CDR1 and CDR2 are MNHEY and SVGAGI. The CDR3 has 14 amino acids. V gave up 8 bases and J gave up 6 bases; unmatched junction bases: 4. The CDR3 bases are TGTGCCAGCCGACTAGCGGGAGACCCCGGGGAGCTGTTTTTT. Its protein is CASRLAGDPGELFF.

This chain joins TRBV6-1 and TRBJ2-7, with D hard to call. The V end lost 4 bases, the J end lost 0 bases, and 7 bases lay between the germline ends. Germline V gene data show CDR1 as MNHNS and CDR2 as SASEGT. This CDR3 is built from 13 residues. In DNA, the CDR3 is TGTGCCAGCAGTGTTGAGAACTCCTACGAGCAGTACTTC. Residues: CASSVENSYEQYF.